A single sample gave rise to the 32 T cell receptor beta chains below, sequenced in a study of T-cell reconstitution after alpha-beta-depleted transplantation in children. For TCRbeta, the library was prepared with unique molecular identifiers. Each CDR3 protein is one row after TCRdb ran MiXCR on the PCR reads. The sample consists of fewer than 350,000 distinct CDR3 sequences, under 14% of them appearing once. Sequencing was performed on peripheral blood, taken 180 days after TCRalphabeta/CD19-depleted stem cell transplant. These receptors were collected from a male patient between 2 and 10 years old who had a stem cell transplant for chronic granulomatous disease, so the T cells may come from the graft donor.

Many counts were recorded for this clonotype. The chain joins TRBV5-8 to TRBJ2-1; 10 bases line up with TRBD2. CDR1 and CDR2 from the germline V gene are SGHTS and YDEGEE. This CDR3 is built from 17 residues. J was trimmed by 3 bases and V by 0 bases; bases with no gene match: 6. CDR3 protein: CASSLASGRALYNEQFF. DNA for the CDR3: TGTGCCAGCAGCTTGGCCAGCGGGAGGGCCCTCTACAATGAGCAGTTCTTC.

This clonotype was detected many times. This chain connects TRBV5-1 to TRBJ2-2; possibly TRBD1 for D (5 bases). Germline V gives CDR1 SGHRS, CDR2 YFSETQ. Trimming left V 0 bases short and J 3 bases short, with 12 bases between. CDR3 length: 16 residues. This chain's CDR3 is CASSLVIRVDTGELFF. The CDR3 nucleotides are TGCGCCAGCAGCTTGGTTATCAGGGTTGACACCGGGGAGCTGTTTTTT.

This clonotype appeared a few times. The V call is TRBV3-1, the J call TRBJ1-2; 10 bases fit TRBD1. The CDR3 totals 17 residues. V was clipped by 3 bases and J by 0 bases; unmatched bases: 7. From germline, CDR1 is LGHDT and CDR2 YNNKEL (reference sequence). CDR3 protein: CASSQGQGPFANYGYTF. The CDR3 DNA reads TGTGCCAGCAGCCAGGGACAGGGGCCATTCGCTAACTATGGCTACACCTTC.

This clonotype was counted at least ten times. The rearrangement links TRBV20-1 to TRBJ2-7; D ambiguous. V lost 0 bases, J lost 1 base, and 1 base lay in between. Germline V gives CDR1 DFQATT, CDR2 SNEGSKA (reference sequence). There are 11 residues in the CDR3. The CDR3 protein is CSARESYEQYF. The CDR3 nucleotides are TGCAGTGCTAGAGAATCCTACGAGCAGTACTTC.

At least ten counts were recorded for this clonotype. V and J are TRBV12-3 or TRBV12-4 and TRBJ2-1, with TRBD2 matching over 11 bases. With 5 bases clipped from V and 9 bases from J, the junction kept 6 bases outside the gene matches. CDR3 length: 14 residues. The CDR3 nucleotides read TGTGCCAGCAGTCTTAGCGGGAGGGCCACTGAGCAGTTCTTC. Its protein is CASSLSGRATEQFF.

This clonotype was seen a single time. A much larger clone differs from this one at a single base, so this may be a read error. The chain couples TRBV20-1 to TRBJ2-3; D gene uncertain. The CDR3 spans 16 residues. CDR1 DFQATT and CDR2 SNEGSKA come from the germline V gene (reference sequence). DNA for the CDR3: TGCGGTGCTAGAGATTTTCGGAAGTCTAGCACAGATACGCAGTATTTT. Translating it yields CGARDFRKSSTDTQYF.

About this clonotype itself: This may be a read error: a much more frequent sequence differs by one nucleotide. The V call is TRBV28, the J call TRBJ2-7; no clear D. The CDR3 has 13 amino acids. Germline-derived CDR1 and CDR2 are MDHEN and SYDVKM. The CDR3 coding sequence is TGTGCCAGCAGCTTGCCAATCATCTACGGGCAGTACTTC. Its translation is CASSLPIIYGQYF.

As concerns this clonotype: This sequence may be a read error, since a much larger clone differs from it by one base. This chain links TRBV28 with TRBJ2-1; 7 bases map to TRBD2. This CDR3 is built from 15 residues. CDR1 is MDHEN and CDR2 is SYDVKM in the germline V gene. Here the CDR3 reads CASTIGGGWVNEPFF. Here the CDR3 DNA reads TGTGCCAGCACAATCGGGGGAGGGTGGGTCAATGAGCCGTTCTTC.

Note on this clonotype: A single base separates this from a much larger clone, so it may be a read error. This CDR3 fails to terminate in the conserved phenylalanine or tryptophan, so it likely reflects a read error. The chain combines TRBV27 with TRBJ2-5; D unresolved. The CDR3 sequence is 15 residues long. Trimming removed 0 bases from V and 5 bases from J, with 13 bases in between. Germline V CDR1 and CDR2: MNHEY, SMNVEV (reference sequence). CDR3 bases: TGTGCCAGCAGTTTATCGTTGATTGGGGTGGAGACCCAGTACTCC. It is translated as CASSLSLIGVETQYS.

This clonotype came up many times. J is TRBJ2-7 and V is TRBV3-1; D remains ambiguous. Per germline, CDR1 LGHDT and CDR2 YNNKEL (reference sequence). Trimming stripped 0 bases from V and 7 bases from J, with 10 bases between. The CDR3 has 13 residues. DNA for the CDR3: TGTGCCAGCAGCCAAGATTGGGCCGGAGAGCAGTACTTC. Translating gives CASSQDWAGEQYF.

With regard to this clonotype: A clone one base away is much larger, so this may be a read error. V usage is TRBV4-3 and J usage is TRBJ1-6; 10 bases map to TRBD1. Germline values: CDR1 LGHNA, CDR2 YSLEER. There are 19 residues in the CDR3. The CDR3 spells CAGSQGTGTGDLRIQPLHF. CDR3 nucleotide sequence: TGCGCCGGCAGCCAAGGAACCGGGACAGGGGACCTTCGGATTCAACCCCTCCACTTT.

A few counts support this clonotype. The CDR3 is CASSLATGQAYYEQYF. The DNA for the CDR3 is TGCGCCAGCAGCTTGGCCACAGGACAGGCGTACTACGAGCAGTACTTC. This sequence joins TRBV5-1 and TRBJ2-7, with 7 nucleotides matching TRBD1. Per germline, CDR1 SGHRS and CDR2 YFSETQ. The length of the CDR3 is 16 residues. Trimming removed 0 bases from V and 3 bases from J; junction bases left unmatched: 9.

This clonotype was seen ten or more times. V and J are TRBV7-6 and TRBJ2-1, with 9 positions matching TRBD1. After removal of 4 bases from V and 0 bases from J, the junction contained 7 bases not matched to a gene. Germline V gene data show CDR1 as SGHVS and CDR2 as FNYEAQ. The CDR3 runs 17 residues. The CDR3 region has the DNA TGTGCCAGCAGCTCATCACAGGGGGCAAGCTCCTACAATGAGCAGTTCTTC. Translating gives CASSSSQGASSYNEQFF.

This clonotype was seen many times. The V and J genes are TRBV6-2 or TRBV6-3 and TRBJ2-2; possible D gene TRBD1, 5 bases. Germline loops: CDR1 MNHEY, CDR2 SVGEGT. The V and J ends lost 2 bases and 3 bases respectively, with 7 bases between them. The CDR3 runs to 14 residues. The CDR3: CASSYPGHTGELFF. DNA for the CDR3: TGTGCCAGCAGTTACCCAGGGCACACCGGGGAGCTGTTTTTT.

This clonotype was counted ten times or more. The CDR3 sequence is CASLLAGELFF. The CDR3 bases are TGTGCCAGCTTACTGGCCGGGGAGCTGTTTTTT. This chain connects TRBV12-3 or TRBV12-4 to TRBJ2-2, with unresolved D. Trimming removed 8 bases from V and 6 bases from J, with 7 bases in between. The CDR3 totals 11 residues.

This clonotype was detected once. The chain uses TRBV24-1 and TRBJ2-7; 10 bases align to TRBD1. This CDR3 is 14 amino acids long. V dropped 5 bases and J dropped 6; count of bases not matched to a gene: 6. CDR1 and CDR2 (germline): KGHDR, SFDVKD. CDR3 region: CATSAGQGRGEQYF. CDR3 nucleotides: TGTGCCACCAGTGCGGGACAGGGGCGGGGCGAGCAGTACTTC.

Ten or more counts support this clonotype. The rearrangement joins TRBV29-1 to TRBJ2-3, with D tentatively TRBD2 (7 bases). There are 16 residues in the CDR3. CDR1 and CDR2 from the germline V gene are SQVTM and ANQGSEA. The V and J ends lost 2 bases and 0 bases respectively, with 15 bases between them. This CDR3 reads CSVEPRGRGSTDTQYF. The CDR3 nucleotides are TGCAGCGTTGAACCCCGGGGGCGGGGGAGCACAGATACGCAGTATTTT.

This clonotype was detected many times. The V call is TRBV20-1, the J call TRBJ2-3; 8 bases map to TRBD2. Germline assignment: CDR1 DFQATT and CDR2 SNEGSKA (reference sequence). The CDR3 loop spans 14 amino acids. V shed 1 base and J 3 bases; nucleotides not matched to a gene: 3. For the CDR3, the DNA is TGCAGTGCTAGAGTGGGCGGGAGGACAGATACGCAGTATTTT. Protein sequence: CSARVGGRTDTQYF.

This clonotype has a handful of counts. The chain employs TRBV6-5 and TRBJ2-1; D ambiguous. The CDR3 covers 15 residues. Germline V CDR1 and CDR2: MNHEY, SVGAGI. V was pared by 0 bases and J by 6 bases, with 12 bases between. The CDR3 DNA is TGTGCCAGCAGTTACTCGCCTACTTGGGGCAATGAGCAGTTCTTC. Amino acids: CASSYSPTWGNEQFF.

With regard to this clonotype: A single base separates this from a much larger clone, so it may be a read error. V and J are TRBV7-2 and TRBJ2-4; D tentatively fits TRBD1 or TRBD2 (6 bases each). The germline gives CDR1 SGHTA, CDR2 FQGNSA. This CDR3 region has 15 residues. CDR3 loop: CASTLTPGGANIQYF. The CDR3 DNA reads as TGTGCCAGCACCTTAACTCCCGGGGGCGCAAACATTCAGTACTTC.

The genes are TRBV5-1 and TRBJ2-1, with D tentatively TRBD1 (6 bases). Germline V gives CDR1 SGHRS, CDR2 YFSETQ. CDR3 length: 14 residues. Trimming took 4 bases from V and 1 from J, leaving 9 bases between them. The DNA of the CDR3 is TGCGCCAGCAGCGTCGGACAGTCCTACAATGAGCAGTTCTTC. This encodes CASSVGQSYNEQFF. The whole variable domain, remainder taken from reference TRBV5-1 and TRBJ2-1, is KAGVTQTPRYLIKTRGQQVTLSCSPISGHRSVSWYQQTPGQGLQFLFEYFSETQRNKGNFPGRFSGRQFSNSRSEMNVSTLELGDSALYLCASSVGQSYNEQFFGPGTRLTVL.

This clonotype was recorded only once. Possible read error: a much larger clone is one base away. The chain is built from TRBV28 and TRBJ2-3, with TRBD2 matching 16 bases. The CDR3 loop spans 19 amino acids. Germline V gene data show CDR1 as MDHEN and CDR2 as SYDVKM. CDR3 residues: CASSPLPRRGLAGGDTLYF. The CDR3 coding sequence is TGTGCCAGCAGTCCCCTTCCCCGGCGGGGACTAGCGGGAGGGGATACGCTGTATTTT.

For this clonotype: Being one base from a much bigger clone, this may be a read error. The rearrangement joins TRBV12-3 or TRBV12-4 to TRBJ2-3; D is unclear. The J call may be incorrect, as the DNA end agrees better with TRBJ1-5. The CDR3 consists of 12 residues. The CDR3 here is CASSRGPDTQHF. The CDR3 bases are TGTGCCAGCAGCCGAGGACCAGATACGCAGCATTTT.

This clonotype was counted many times. V and J are TRBV27 and TRBJ2-3, with D possibly matching TRBD1 (5 bases). CDR3 length: 13 amino acids. Germline CDR1 reads MNHEY; CDR2 reads SMNVEV (reference sequence). Trimming took off 3 bases at V and 3 bases at J, with 7 bases between the two ends. DNA of the CDR3: TGTGCCAGCAGTTTTTACAGGACAGATACGCAGTATTTT. Its translation: CASSFYRTDTQYF.

This clonotype occurred many times. Written as DNA, the CDR3 is TGTGCCAGCAGCCCGGGGACAGGGGACTACGAGCAGTACTTC. As protein: CASSPGTGDYEQYF. The V call is TRBV12-3 or TRBV12-4, the J call TRBJ2-7; the match to TRBD1 covers 10 bases. J was trimmed by 3 bases and V by 6 bases; bases with no gene match: 5. This CDR3 has 14 residues.

This clonotype has a count of ten or more. This sequence joins TRBV5-1 and TRBJ2-1, with TRBD1 matching 8 bases. The CDR3 sequence is 15 residues long. The trim removed 4 bases at V and 7 bases at J, leaving 10 bases unmatched. CDR1 is SGHRS and CDR2 is YFSETQ in the germline V gene. The DNA for the CDR3 is TGCGCCAGCAGCGCGTTCCAGGGGGCGCCGAATGAGCAGTTCTTC. Protein: CASSAFQGAPNEQFF. The whole variable domain, filled in from reference TRBV5-1 and TRBJ2-1, reads KAGVTQTPRYLIKTRGQQVTLSCSPISGHRSVSWYQQTPGQGLQFLFEYFSETQRNKGNFPGRFSGRQFSNSRSEMNVSTLELGDSALYLCASSAFQGAPNEQFFGPGTRLTVL.

Many counts were recorded for this clonotype. This chain's CDR3 is CASIFQGSGANVLTF. CDR3 in DNA: TGTGCCAGCATCTTTCAGGGCTCTGGGGCCAACGTCCTGACTTTC. The rearrangement uses TRBV6-1 and TRBJ2-6; D possibly corresponds to TRBD1 (5 bases). Germline lookup yields CDR1 MNHNS and CDR2 SASEGT. This CDR3 has 15 amino acids. V shed 7 bases and J shed 0 bases, with 10 bases lying between them.

On this clonotype itself: A much more abundant neighbour one base away suggests this may be a read error. This sequence joins TRBV6-5 and TRBJ2-7; perhaps TRBD2 as D (5 bases). This CDR3 is built from 12 residues. CDR1 and CDR2 from the germline V gene are MNHEY and SVGAGI. CDR3: CASGTSLYEQCF. CDR3 DNA: TGTGCCAGCGGAACTAGTCTCTACGAGCAGTGCTTC.

Many counts were recorded for this clonotype. The rearrangement uses TRBV7-9 and TRBJ2-2, with TRBD1 identical over 9 bases. This CDR3 has 13 residues. Trimming at V came to 6 bases and at J to 6 bases, leaving 2 bases not matched to a gene. Germline V lookup: CDR1 SEHNR, CDR2 FQNEAQ (reference sequence). CDR3 DNA sequence: TGTGCCAGCAGGGACAGGGGCGCCGGGGAGCTGTTTTTT. Amino acid sequence: CASRDRGAGELFF.

This clonotype appeared many times. The rearrangement joins TRBV29-1 to TRBJ1-2, with unresolved D. CDR1 and CDR2 from the germline V gene are SQVTM and ANQGSEA. Between the trimmed V and J ends, which lost 6 bases and 4 bases, there was a span of 9 bases. CDR3 size: 11 residues. CDR3 sequence: CSVGPLYGYTF. The CDR3 nucleotides are TGCAGCGTAGGACCACTCTATGGCTACACCTTC.

This clonotype occurred many times. This chain joins TRBV5-1 and TRBJ2-5; 8 bases fit TRBD2. Germline V gene lookup returns CDR1 SGHRS and CDR2 YFSETQ. With 1 base clipped from V and 3 bases from J, the junction kept 11 bases outside the gene matches. The CDR3 runs 17 residues. CDR3 in amino acids: CASSLQPPGLEEETQYF. The CDR3 DNA reads TGCGCCAGCAGCTTGCAGCCTCCGGGACTAGAAGAAGAGACCCAGTACTTC.

The table lists this clonotype with many counts. V usage is TRBV5-1 and J usage is TRBJ1-5, with 10 bases matching TRBD1. Trimming cost V 4 bases and J 5 bases; bases outside gene matches: 6. The CDR3 loop spans 15 amino acids. The germline V gene encodes CDR1 SGHRS and CDR2 YFSETQ. The CDR3 loop is CASSPGQGGDQPQHF. The DNA for the CDR3 is TGCGCCAGCAGCCCCGGACAGGGGGGGGATCAGCCCCAGCATTTT.